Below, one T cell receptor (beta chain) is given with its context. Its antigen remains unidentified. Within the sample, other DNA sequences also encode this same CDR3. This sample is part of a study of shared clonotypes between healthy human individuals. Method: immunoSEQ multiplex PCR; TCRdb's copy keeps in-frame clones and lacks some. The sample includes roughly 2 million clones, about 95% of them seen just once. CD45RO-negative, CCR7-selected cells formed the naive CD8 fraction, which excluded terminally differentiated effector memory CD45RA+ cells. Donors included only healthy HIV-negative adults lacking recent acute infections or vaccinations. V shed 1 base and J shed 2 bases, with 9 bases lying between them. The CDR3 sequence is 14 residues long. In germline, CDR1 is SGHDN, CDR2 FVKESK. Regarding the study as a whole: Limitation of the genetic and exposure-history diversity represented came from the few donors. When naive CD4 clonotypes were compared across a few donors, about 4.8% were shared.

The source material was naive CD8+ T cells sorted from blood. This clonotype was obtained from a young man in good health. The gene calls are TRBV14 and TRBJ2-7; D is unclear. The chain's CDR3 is CASSQVAGAYEQYF. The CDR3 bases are TGTGCCAGCAGCCAAGTCGCTGGTGCCTACGAGCAGTACTTC.